What follows is one T cell receptor beta chain and its context. This CDR3 is 17 amino acids long. The germline V gene encodes CDR1 SGDLS and CDR2 YYNGEE. Trimming left V 3 bases short and J 0 bases short, with 18 bases between. Survey-level TCR beta sequencing used the immunoSEQ assay. Some clones are missing from TCRdb's copy, which holds only in-frame ones; the method was immunoSEQ multiplex PCR. Seen here are some 70,000 clones, 80% to 95% observed once, and the top ten hold roughly 4.5%. Material: PBMCs. This sequence joins TRBV9 and TRBJ2-5; D may be TRBD2 (7 bases). The TCR originated in a middle-aged man with rheumatoid arthritis. CDR3 in amino acids: CASSERGGSLYQETQYF. CDR3 DNA sequence: TGTGCCAGCAGCGAGAGGGGGGGGTCCCTGTACCAAGAGACCCAGTACTTC.